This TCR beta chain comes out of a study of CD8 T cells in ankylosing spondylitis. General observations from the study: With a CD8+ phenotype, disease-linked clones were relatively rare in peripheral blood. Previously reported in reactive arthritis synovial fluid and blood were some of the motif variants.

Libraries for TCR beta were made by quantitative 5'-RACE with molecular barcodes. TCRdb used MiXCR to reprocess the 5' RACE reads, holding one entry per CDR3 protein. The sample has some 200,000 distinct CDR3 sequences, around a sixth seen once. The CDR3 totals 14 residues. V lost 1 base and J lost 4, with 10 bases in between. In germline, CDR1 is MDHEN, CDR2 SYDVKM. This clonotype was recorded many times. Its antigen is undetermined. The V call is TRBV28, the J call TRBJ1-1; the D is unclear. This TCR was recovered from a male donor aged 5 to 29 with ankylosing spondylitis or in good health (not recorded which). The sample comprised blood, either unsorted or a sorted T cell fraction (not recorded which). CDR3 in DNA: TGTGCCAGCAGTTTATCGAATGGGGTCACTGAAGCTTTCTTT. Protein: CASSLSNGVTEAFF. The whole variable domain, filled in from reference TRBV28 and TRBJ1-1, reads DVKVTQSSRYLVKRTGEKVFLECVQDMDHENMFWYRQDPGLGLRLIYFSYDVKMKEKGDIPEGYSVSREKKERFSLILESASTNQTSMYLCASSLSNGVTEAFFGQGTRLTVV.